The source of this TCR beta chain is a study of blood T cell repertoires in COVID-19. Study information: COVID-19 samples, acute and convalescent, were from the United States, Italy and Spain. T cells, B-cell-depleted T cells, or PBMCs supplied cDNA or gDNA.

Method: immunoSEQ multiplex PCR; TCRdb's copy keeps in-frame clones and lacks some. Among about 160,000 clones listed, approximately 86% were seen once. Clinical history as reported by participants underpinned cohort assignment. Either two negative PCRs, clearance, or symptom resolution qualified Cohort 3 donors as recovered. This clonotype was obtained from a man in his 60s who had recovered from COVID-19. The sequenced material came from PBMCs or T cells enriched from blood (not recorded which).

The CDR3 loop reads CASSPLTGVGGYTF. The CDR3 DNA reads TGTGCCAGCAGCCCGTTGACAGGGGTAGGAGGCTACACCTTC. The chain employs TRBV11-2 and TRBJ1-2; 8 bases agree with TRBD1. Germline V lookup: CDR1 SGHAT, CDR2 FQNNGV. V lost 5 bases and J lost 8; bases outside the gene matches: 10. This CDR3 has 14 residues. Combining the CDR3 with reference TRBV11-2 and TRBJ1-2 gives the whole variable domain EAGVAQSPRYKIIEKRQSVAFWCNPISGHATLYWYQQILGQGPKLLIQFQNNGVVDDSQLPKDRFSAERLKGVDSTLKIQPAKLEDSAVYLCASSPLTGVGGYTFGSGTRLTVV.